The clone carrying this T cell receptor (beta chain) was found many times. No antigen is known for it. Patients showing uncontrolled infection, other autoimmune disease, pregnancy or lactation were ineligible. Clinical symptoms, serum thyroxine and TRAb, thyroid ultrasound and orbital computed tomography were used for the diagnoses. The sample comes from a study of T cells in Graves' hyperthyroidism and ophthalmopathy. As for the study in general: Before any treatment, at initial diagnosis, peripheral blood was collected.

Germline CDR1 reads MNHEY; CDR2 reads SMNVEV (reference sequence). Deletions cut 5 bases from V and 5 bases from J, with 12 bases between. This CDR3 is built from 13 residues. Study findings and constraints: Patients with ophthalmopathy were separated from those with stable hyperthyroidism by a 13 V-J model.

Amplification of TCR beta CDR3 regions used RNA as the template. The HTBI primer set was used in a first-round RT-PCR of the TCR CDR3. TCRdb re-analysed the multiplex PCR reads in MiXCR, keeping a single row per CDR3 protein. The table lists hundreds of thousands of distinct CDR3 sequences, about 15% of them singletons. The genes are TRBV27 and TRBJ2-5; D remains unclear. The receptor's source is a woman between 25 and 40 years old with Graves' hyperthyroidism. Sequenced material: blood. The CDR3 bases are TGTGCCAGCAGTATTTGGGGATCCGAGACCCAGTACTTC. Translation gives CASSIWGSETQYF.